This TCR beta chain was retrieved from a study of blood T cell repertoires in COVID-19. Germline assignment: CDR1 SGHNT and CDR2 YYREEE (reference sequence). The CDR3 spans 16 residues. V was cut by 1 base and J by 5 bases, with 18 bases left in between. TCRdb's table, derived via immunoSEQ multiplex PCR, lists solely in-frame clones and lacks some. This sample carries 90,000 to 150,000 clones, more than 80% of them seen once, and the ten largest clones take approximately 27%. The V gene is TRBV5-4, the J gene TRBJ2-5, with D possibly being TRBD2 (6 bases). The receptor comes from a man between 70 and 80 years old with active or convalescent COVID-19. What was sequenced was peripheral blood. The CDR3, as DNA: TGTGCCAGCAGCTTGCGGGGTGCGGGGATTGGGGAGACCCAGTACTTC. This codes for CASSLRGAGIGETQYF.